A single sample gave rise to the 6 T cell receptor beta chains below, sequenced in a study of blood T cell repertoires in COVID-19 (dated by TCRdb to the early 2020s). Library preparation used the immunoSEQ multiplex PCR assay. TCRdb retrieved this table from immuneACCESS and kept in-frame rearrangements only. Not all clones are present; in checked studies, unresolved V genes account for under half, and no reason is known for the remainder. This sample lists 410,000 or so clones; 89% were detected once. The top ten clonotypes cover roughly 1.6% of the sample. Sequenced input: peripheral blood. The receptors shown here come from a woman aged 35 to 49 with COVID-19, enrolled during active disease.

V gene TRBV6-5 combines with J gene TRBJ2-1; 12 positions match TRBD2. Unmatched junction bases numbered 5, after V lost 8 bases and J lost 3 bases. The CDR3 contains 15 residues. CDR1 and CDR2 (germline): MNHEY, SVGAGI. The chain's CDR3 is CASEVGLAGYNEQFF. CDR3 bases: TGTGCCAGCGAAGTGGGACTAGCGGGCTACAATGAGCAGTTCTTC.

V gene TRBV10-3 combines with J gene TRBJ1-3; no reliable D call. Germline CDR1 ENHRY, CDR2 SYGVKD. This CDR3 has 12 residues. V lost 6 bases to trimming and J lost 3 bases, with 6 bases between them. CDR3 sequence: CAISQIGNTIYF. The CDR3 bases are TGTGCCATCAGCCAAATTGGAAACACCATATATTTT.

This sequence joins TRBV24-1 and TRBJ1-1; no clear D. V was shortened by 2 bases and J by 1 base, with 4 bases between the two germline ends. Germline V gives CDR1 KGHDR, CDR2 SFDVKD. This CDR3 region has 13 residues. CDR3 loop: CATSDSKNTEAFF. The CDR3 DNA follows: TGTGCCACCAGTGATTCCAAGAACACTGAAGCTTTCTTT.

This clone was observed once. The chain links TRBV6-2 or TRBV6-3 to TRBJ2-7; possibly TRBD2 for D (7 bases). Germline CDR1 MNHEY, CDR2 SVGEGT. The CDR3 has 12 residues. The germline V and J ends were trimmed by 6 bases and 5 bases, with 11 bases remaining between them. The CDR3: CASSFGGHEQYF. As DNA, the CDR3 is TGTGCCAGCAGCTTCGGGGGGCACGAGCAGTACTTC.

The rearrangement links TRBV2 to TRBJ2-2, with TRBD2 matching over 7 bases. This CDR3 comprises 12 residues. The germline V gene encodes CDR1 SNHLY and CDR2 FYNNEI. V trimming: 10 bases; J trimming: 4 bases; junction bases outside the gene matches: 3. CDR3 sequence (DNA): TGTGCCACAGCGGGGATCACCGGGGAGCTGTTTTTT. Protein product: CATAGITGELFF. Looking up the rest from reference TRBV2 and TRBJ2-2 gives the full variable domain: EPEVTQTPSHQVTQMGQEVILRCVPISNHLYFYWYRQILGQKVEFLVSFYNNEISEKSEIFDDQFSVERPDGSNFTLKIRSTKLEDSAMYFCATAGITGELFFGEGSRLTVL.

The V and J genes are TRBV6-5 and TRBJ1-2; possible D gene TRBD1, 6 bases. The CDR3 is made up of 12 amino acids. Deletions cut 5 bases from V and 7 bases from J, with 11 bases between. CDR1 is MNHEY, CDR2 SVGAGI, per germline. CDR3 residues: CASSTTGGGYTF. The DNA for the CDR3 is TGTGCCAGCAGTACGACAGGAGGTGGCTACACCTTC.